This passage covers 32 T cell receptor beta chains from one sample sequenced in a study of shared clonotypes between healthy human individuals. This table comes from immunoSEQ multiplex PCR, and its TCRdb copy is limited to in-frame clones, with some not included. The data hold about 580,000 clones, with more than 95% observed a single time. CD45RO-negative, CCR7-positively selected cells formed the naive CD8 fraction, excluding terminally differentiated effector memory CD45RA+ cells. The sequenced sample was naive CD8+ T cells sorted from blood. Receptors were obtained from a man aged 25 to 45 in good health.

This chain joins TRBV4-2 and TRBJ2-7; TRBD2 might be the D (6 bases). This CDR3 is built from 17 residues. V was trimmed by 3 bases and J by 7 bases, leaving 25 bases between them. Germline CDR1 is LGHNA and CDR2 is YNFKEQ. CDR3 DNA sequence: TGTGCCAGCAGCCATATGGAAATGAGTCTAGCGAGGACGGAGCAGTACTTC. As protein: CASSHMEMSLARTEQYF.

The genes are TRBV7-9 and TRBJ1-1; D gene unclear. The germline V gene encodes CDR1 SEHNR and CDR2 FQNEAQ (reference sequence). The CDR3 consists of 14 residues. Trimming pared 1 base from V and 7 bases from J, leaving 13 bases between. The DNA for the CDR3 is TGTGCCAGCAGCTTAGAGGACTCGGGAGGTGAAGCTTTCTTT. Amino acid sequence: CASSLEDSGGEAFF.

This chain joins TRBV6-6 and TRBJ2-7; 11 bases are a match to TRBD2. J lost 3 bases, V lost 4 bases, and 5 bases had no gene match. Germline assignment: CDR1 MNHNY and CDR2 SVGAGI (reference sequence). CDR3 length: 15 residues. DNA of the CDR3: TGTGCCAGCAGTTCCACTAGCGGGAGACTCTACGAGCAGTACTTC. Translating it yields CASSSTSGRLYEQYF.

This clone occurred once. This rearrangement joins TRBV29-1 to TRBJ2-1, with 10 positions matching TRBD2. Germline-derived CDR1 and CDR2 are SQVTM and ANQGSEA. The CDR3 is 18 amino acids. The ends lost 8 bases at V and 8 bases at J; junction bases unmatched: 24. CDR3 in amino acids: CSSEGGLAGVGLIHEQFF. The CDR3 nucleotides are TGCAGCTCTGAAGGAGGGCTAGCGGGAGTTGGTCTTATCCATGAGCAGTTCTTC.

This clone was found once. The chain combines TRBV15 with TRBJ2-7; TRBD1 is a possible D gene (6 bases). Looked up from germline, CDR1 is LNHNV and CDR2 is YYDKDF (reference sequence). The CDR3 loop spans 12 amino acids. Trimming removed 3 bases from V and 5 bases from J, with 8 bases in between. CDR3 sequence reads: CATSRDSHEQYF. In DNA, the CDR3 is TGTGCCACCAGCAGGGACAGCCACGAGCAGTACTTC.

The CDR3 sequence: CASRKDRGNYEQYF. Here the CDR3 DNA reads TGCGCCAGCAGAAAAGACAGGGGGAACTACGAGCAGTACTTC. The V gene is TRBV10-1, the J gene TRBJ2-7, with 9 bases lining up with TRBD1. Germline V gene data show CDR1 as WNHNN and CDR2 as SYGVQD (reference sequence). With 6 bases clipped from V and 3 bases from J, the junction kept 6 bases outside the gene matches. The CDR3 has 14 residues.

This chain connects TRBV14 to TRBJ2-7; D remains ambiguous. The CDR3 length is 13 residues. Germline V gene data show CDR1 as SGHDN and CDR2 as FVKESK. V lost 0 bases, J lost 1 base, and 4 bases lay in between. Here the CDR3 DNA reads TGTGCCAGCAGCCAAGACAGTTCCTACGAGCAGTACTTC. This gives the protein CASSQDSSYEQYF.

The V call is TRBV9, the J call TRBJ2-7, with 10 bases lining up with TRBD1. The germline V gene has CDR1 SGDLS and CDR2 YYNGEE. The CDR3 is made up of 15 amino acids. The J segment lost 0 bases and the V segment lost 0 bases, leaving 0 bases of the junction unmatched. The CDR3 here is CASSVGQGASYEQYF. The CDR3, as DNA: TGTGCCAGCAGCGTAGGACAGGGGGCCTCCTACGAGCAGTACTTC.

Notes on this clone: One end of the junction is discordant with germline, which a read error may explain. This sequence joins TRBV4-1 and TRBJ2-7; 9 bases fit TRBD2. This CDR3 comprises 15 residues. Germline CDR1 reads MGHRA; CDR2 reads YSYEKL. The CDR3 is CASSQAGLAPNEQHF. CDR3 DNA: TGCGCCAGCAGCCAAGCGGGACTAGCCCCCAACGAGCAGCACTTC.

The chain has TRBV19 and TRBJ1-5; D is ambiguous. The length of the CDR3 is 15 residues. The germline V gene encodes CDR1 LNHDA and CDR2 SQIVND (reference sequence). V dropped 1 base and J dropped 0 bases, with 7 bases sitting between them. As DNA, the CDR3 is TGTGCCAGTAGTATAGGCGGGCTTAGCAATCAGCCCCAGCATTTT. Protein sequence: CASSIGGLSNQPQHF. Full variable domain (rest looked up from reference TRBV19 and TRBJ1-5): DGGITQSPKYLFRKEGQNVTLSCEQNLNHDAMYWYRQDPGQGLRLIYYSQIVNDFQKGDIAEGYSVSREKKESFPLTVTSAQKNPTAFYLCASSIGGLSNQPQHFGDGTRLSIL.

CDR3 residues: CASSASPGKQGGTEAFF. The CDR3, as DNA: TGTGCCAGCAGCGCTAGCCCGGGAAAACAGGGAGGCACTGAAGCTTTCTTT. The rearrangement uses TRBV9 and TRBJ1-1; possible D gene TRBD1, 6 bases. Germline V gene sequence: CDR1 SGDLS, CDR2 YYNGEE. The CDR3 has 17 amino acids. Trimming removed 3 bases from V and 4 bases from J, with 22 bases in between. The full variable domain, rest sourced from reference TRBV9 and TRBJ1-1, is DSGVTQTPKHLITATGQRVTLRCSPRSGDLSVYWYQQSLDQGLQFLIQYYNGEERAKGNILERFSAQQFPDLHSELNLSSLELGDSALYFCASSASPGKQGGTEAFFGQGTRLTVV.

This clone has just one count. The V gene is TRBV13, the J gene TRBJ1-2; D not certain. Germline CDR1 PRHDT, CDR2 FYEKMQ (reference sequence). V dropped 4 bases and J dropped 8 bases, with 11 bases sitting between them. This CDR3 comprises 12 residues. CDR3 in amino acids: CASSWLYSGYTF. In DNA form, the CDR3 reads TGTGCCAGCAGCTGGCTTTATTCGGGCTACACCTTC.

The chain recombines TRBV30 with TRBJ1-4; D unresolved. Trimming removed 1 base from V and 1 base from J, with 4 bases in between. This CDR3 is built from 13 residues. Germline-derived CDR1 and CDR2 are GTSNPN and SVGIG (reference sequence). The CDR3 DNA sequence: TGTGCCTGGAGTGGGGTAACTAATGAAAAACTGTTTTTT. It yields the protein CAWSGVTNEKLFF.

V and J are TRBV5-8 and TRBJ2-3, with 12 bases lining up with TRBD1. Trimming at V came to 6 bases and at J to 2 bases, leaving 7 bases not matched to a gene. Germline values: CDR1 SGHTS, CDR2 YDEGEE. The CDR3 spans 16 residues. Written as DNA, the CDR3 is TGTGCCAGCAACCAGGGACAGGGGGCATTCACAGATACGCAGTATTTT. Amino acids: CASNQGQGAFTDTQYF.

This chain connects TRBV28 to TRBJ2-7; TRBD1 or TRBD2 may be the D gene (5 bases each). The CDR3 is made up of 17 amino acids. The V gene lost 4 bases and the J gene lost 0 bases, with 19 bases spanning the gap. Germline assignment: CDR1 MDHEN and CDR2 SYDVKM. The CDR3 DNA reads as TGTGCCAGCAGTTCCCGACTTGCGGTGAGGGGCTCCTACGAGCAGTACTTC. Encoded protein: CASSSRLAVRGSYEQYF.

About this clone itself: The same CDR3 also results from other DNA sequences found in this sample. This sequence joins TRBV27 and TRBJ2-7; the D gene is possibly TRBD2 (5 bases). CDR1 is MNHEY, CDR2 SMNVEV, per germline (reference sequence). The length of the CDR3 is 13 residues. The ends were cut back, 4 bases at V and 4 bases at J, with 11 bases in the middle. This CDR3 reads CASSSRGGYEQYF. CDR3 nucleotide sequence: TGTGCCAGCAGTTCCCGAGGAGGATACGAGCAGTACTTC.

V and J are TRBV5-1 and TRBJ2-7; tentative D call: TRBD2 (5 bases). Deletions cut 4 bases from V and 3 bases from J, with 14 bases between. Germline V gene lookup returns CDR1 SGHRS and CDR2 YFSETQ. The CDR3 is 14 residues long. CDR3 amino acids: CASSPEVGIYEQYF. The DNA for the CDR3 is TGCGCCAGCAGCCCGGAGGTGGGGATCTACGAGCAGTACTTC.

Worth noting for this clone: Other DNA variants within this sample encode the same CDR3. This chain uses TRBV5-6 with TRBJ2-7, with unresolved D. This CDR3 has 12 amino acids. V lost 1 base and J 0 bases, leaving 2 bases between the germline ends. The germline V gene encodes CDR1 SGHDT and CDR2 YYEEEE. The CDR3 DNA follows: TGTGCCAGCAGCTTGAGCTCCTACGAGCAGTACTTC. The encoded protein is CASSLSSYEQYF.

CDR3 protein: CSALTGNGGYTF. CDR3 coding DNA: TGCAGCGCCCTGACAGGGAATGGTGGCTACACCTTC. The chain combines TRBV29-1 with TRBJ1-2; 7 bases fit TRBD1. Germline V gives CDR1 SQVTM, CDR2 ANQGSEA. The V segment lost 7 bases and the J segment 7 bases; nucleotides outside the gene matches: 9. CDR3 length: 12 residues.

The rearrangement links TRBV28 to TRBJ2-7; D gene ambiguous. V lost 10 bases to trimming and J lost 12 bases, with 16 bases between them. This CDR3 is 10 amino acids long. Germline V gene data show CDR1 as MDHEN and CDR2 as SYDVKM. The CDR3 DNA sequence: TGTGCCACCGAGAGAGAGATGCGGTACTTC. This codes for CATEREMRYF.

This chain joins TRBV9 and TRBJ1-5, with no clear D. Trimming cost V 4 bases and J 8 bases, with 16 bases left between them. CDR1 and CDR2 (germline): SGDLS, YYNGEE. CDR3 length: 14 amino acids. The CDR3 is CASSPTAIAEPQHF. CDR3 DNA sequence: TGTGCCAGCAGCCCCACTGCGATAGCGGAGCCCCAGCATTTT.

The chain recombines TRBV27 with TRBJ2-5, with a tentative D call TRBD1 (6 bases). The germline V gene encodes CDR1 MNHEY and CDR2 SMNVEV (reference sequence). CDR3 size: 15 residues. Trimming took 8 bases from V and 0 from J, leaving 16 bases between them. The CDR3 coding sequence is TGTGCCAGCTCGCTATACAGGGACAACCAAGAGACCCAGTACTTC. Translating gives CASSLYRDNQETQYF.

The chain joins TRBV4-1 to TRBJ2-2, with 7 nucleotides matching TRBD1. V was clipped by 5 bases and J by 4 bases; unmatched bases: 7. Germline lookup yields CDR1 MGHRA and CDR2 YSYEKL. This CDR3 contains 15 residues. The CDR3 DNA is TGCGCCAGCAGCTCCGGGACAGTGAGCACCGGGGAGCTGTTTTTT. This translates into CASSSGTVSTGELFF.

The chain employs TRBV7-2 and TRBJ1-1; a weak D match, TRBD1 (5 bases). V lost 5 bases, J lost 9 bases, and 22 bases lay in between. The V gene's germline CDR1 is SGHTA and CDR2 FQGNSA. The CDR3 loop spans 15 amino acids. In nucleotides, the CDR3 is TGTGCCAGCAGCCAAGCGGTCGTTGCGGGGCTCAAAGCTTTCTTT. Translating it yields CASSQAVVAGLKAFF.

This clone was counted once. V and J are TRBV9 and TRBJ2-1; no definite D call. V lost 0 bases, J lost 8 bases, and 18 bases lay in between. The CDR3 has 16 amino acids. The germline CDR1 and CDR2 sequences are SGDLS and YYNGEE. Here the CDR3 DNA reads TGTGCCAGCAGCGTAGAAAGGCACTCTACGTGGGATGAGCAGTTCTTC. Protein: CASSVERHSTWDEQFF.

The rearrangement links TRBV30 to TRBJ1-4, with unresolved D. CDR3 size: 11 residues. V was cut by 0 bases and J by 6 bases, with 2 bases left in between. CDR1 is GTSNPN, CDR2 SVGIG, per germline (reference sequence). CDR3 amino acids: CAWSVDEKLFF. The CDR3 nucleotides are TGTGCCTGGAGTGTTGATGAAAAACTGTTTTTT.

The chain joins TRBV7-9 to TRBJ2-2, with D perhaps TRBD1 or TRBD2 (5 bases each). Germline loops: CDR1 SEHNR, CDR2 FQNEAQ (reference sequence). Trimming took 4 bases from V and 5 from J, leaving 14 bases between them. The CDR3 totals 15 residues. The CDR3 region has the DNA TGTGCCAGCAGCTGGTGGACCGAGGGGACCGGGGAGCTGTTTTTT. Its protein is CASSWWTEGTGELFF.

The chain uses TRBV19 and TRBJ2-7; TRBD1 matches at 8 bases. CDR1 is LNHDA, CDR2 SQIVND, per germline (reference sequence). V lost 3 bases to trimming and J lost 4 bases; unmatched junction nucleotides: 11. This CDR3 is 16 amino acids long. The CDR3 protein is CASSILSRGQEYEQYF. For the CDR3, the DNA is TGTGCCAGTAGTATCCTTTCCAGGGGGCAGGAATACGAGCAGTACTTC.

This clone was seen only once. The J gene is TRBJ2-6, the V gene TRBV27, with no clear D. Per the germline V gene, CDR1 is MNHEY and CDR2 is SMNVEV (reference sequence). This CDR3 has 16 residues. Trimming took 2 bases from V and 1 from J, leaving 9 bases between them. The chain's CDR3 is CASSLLARSGANVLTF. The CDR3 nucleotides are TGTGCCAGCAGTTTACTTGCCCGTTCTGGGGCCAACGTCCTGACTTTC.

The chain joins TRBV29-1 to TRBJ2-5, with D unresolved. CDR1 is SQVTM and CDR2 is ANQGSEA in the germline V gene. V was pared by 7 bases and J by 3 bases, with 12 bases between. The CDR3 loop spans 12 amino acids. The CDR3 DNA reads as TGCAGCGGGCTGGACGGAAAAGAGACCCAGTACTTC. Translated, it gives CSGLDGKETQYF.

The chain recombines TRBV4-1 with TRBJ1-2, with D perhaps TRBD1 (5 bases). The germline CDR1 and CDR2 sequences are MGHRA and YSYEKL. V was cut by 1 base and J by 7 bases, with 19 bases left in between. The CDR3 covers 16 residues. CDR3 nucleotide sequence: TGCGCCAGCAGCCAAGTTGGGGCCCTAGTGTCGGGTGGCTACACCTTC. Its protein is CASSQVGALVSGGYTF.

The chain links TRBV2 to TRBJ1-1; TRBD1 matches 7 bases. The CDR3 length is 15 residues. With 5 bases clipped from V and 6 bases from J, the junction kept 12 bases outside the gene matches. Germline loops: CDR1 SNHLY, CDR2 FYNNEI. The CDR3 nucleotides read TGTGCCAGCAGTTGGTCCAGGGGGATGAATTCTGAAGCTTTCTTT. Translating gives CASSWSRGMNSEAFF.